These 14 T cell receptor beta chains originate from one sample sequenced in a study of vaccination effects on CD4 cells after COVID-19. What these receptors recognize is not known. The repertoire was sequenced with immunoSEQ multiplex PCR; TCRdb's copy has only in-frame clones and lacks some. The sample shows approximately 40,000 clones, around 75% of them seen only once. Before any sequencing was done, the ViraFEST assay used viral peptide pools to expand antigen-specific CD4+ T cells. Scientists isolated CD4+ T cells after a roughly ten-day culture period ended. Their SARS-CoV-2 infection, verified by PCR, occurred between March and December 2020. Sample: CD4+ T cells from PBMCs cultured with a peptide pool, taken before COVID-19 vaccination. These receptors came from a human donor who had a prior SARS-CoV-2 infection.

The genes are TRBV14 and TRBJ1-1; D unclear. From germline, CDR1 is SGHDN and CDR2 FVKESK. There are 13 residues in the CDR3. Trimming took 3 bases from V and 3 from J, leaving 8 bases between them. CDR3 sequence reads: CASSQDLYTEAFF. DNA of the CDR3: TGTGCCAGCAGCCAGGACTTGTACACTGAAGCTTTCTTT.

The V gene is TRBV9, the J gene TRBJ2-7, with 7 bases lining up with TRBD1. J lost 6 bases, V lost 3 bases, and 6 bases had no gene match. The germline V gene encodes CDR1 SGDLS and CDR2 YYNGEE. The CDR3 extends over 13 amino acids. The CDR3 bases are TGTGCCAGCAGCGCACACCACAGGGGCGAGCAGTACTTC. It yields the protein CASSAHHRGEQYF. The full variable domain, in which reference TRBV9 and TRBJ2-7 provide the parts outside the CDR3, is DSGVTQTPKHLITATGQRVTLRCSPRSGDLSVYWYQQSLDQGLQFLIQYYNGEERAKGNILERFSAQQFPDLHSELNLSSLELGDSALYFCASSAHHRGEQYFGPGTRLTVT.

V gene TRBV24-1 combines with J gene TRBJ2-7; D is possibly TRBD2 (6 bases). The ends were cut back, 5 bases at V and 6 bases at J, with 16 bases in the middle. This CDR3 has 14 amino acids. The germline V gene has CDR1 KGHDR and CDR2 SFDVKD. CDR3 sequence reads: CATSAGQGLGEQYF. The CDR3 nucleotides read TGTGCCACCAGTGCTGGGCAGGGACTGGGCGAGCAGTACTTC.

V and J are TRBV5-1 and TRBJ2-1; TRBD2 matches at 8 bases. Germline loops: CDR1 SGHRS, CDR2 YFSETQ. This CDR3 has 15 residues. The J segment lost 7 bases and the V segment lost 4 bases, leaving 10 bases of the junction unmatched. CDR3: CASSPPGGPSNEQFF. CDR3 DNA sequence: TGCGCCAGCAGCCCCCCGGGGGGGCCAAGTAATGAGCAGTTCTTC.

This chain connects TRBV10-3 to TRBJ2-7; TRBD1 matches at 10 bases. Germline values: CDR1 ENHRY, CDR2 SYGVKD. Trimming at V came to 6 bases and at J to 5 bases, leaving 7 bases not matched to a gene. This CDR3 has 14 amino acids. The CDR3 sequence: CAIRPGQGFNEQYF. In nucleotides, the CDR3 is TGTGCCATCAGGCCGGGACAGGGGTTCAACGAGCAGTACTTC.

This clone was seen a few times. The rearrangement joins TRBV6-6 to TRBJ2-6; the D gene is possibly TRBD1 (6 bases). The CDR3 is made up of 15 amino acids. Germline loops: CDR1 MNHNY, CDR2 SVGAGI (reference sequence). V dropped 4 bases and J dropped 2 bases, with 9 bases sitting between them. CDR3 loop: CASSSSGAGANVLTF. The CDR3 DNA reads TGTGCCAGCAGTTCGTCAGGGGCTGGGGCCAACGTCCTGACTTTC.

The chain is built from TRBV6-5 and TRBJ2-3; no clear D. CDR1 is MNHEY and CDR2 is SVGAGI in the germline V gene. The CDR3 extends over 15 amino acids. Trimming removed 0 bases at V and 2 bases at J, with 9 bases between. CDR3 in amino acids: CASSYSRQVTDTQYF. In DNA, the CDR3 is TGTGCCAGCAGTTACTCACGGCAGGTCACAGATACGCAGTATTTT.

In this sample, this clone turned up a few times. The chain is built from TRBV7-2 and TRBJ1-1, with D hard to call. The germline V gene has CDR1 SGHTA and CDR2 FQGNSA. Trimming removed 3 bases at V and 1 base at J, with 9 bases between. This CDR3 contains 14 residues. The CDR3 here is CASSFDPRNTEAFF. In nucleotides, the CDR3 is TGTGCCAGCAGCTTCGACCCGCGGAACACTGAAGCTTTCTTT.

Only one count was recorded for this clone. V and J are TRBV10-3 and TRBJ2-3, with D perhaps matching TRBD1 or TRBD2 (7 bases each). The CDR3 contains 16 residues. V lost 3 bases to trimming and J lost 3 bases, with 16 bases between them. Germline V gives CDR1 ENHRY, CDR2 SYGVKD. The chain's CDR3 is CAISDVRGGRTDTQYF. CDR3 DNA sequence: TGTGCCATCAGTGATGTCAGGGGGGGAAGGACAGATACGCAGTATTTT.

The chain uses TRBV9 and TRBJ2-3, with 10 nucleotides matching TRBD2. CDR1 SGDLS and CDR2 YYNGEE come from the germline V gene. V shed 4 bases and J 6 bases; nucleotides not matched to a gene: 8. The CDR3 contains 15 residues. CDR3 in DNA: TGTGCCAGCAGCCCCAGCGGGGGGGGTTCGGATACGCAGTATTTT. Translating gives CASSPSGGGSDTQYF.

The chain combines TRBV29-1 with TRBJ1-1; the D gene is possibly TRBD1 (6 bases). The CDR3 is 13 amino acids. Trimming stripped 6 bases from V and 2 bases from J, with 13 bases between. The germline V gene encodes CDR1 SQVTM and CDR2 ANQGSEA. The CDR3 sequence: CSVAAGTNTEAFF. The CDR3 DNA reads TGCAGCGTGGCCGCCGGGACAAACACTGAAGCTTTCTTT.

The V gene is TRBV28, the J gene TRBJ1-2, with no clear D. V dropped 3 bases and J dropped 9 bases, with 17 bases sitting between them. The CDR3 runs to 14 residues. Germline-derived CDR1 and CDR2 are MDHEN and SYDVKM. CDR3 region: CASSFQQARGSYTF. The CDR3, as DNA: TGTGCCAGCAGTTTTCAGCAGGCCCGGGGAAGCTACACCTTC.

The CDR3 DNA follows: TGTGCCAGCAGCTTGCCCGGGACAGGGAATTACGAGCAGTACTTC. Translated, it gives CASSLPGTGNYEQYF. The chain has TRBV5-4 and TRBJ2-7, with TRBD1 matching over 9 bases. Germline V lookup: CDR1 SGHNT, CDR2 YYREEE (reference sequence). The CDR3 length is 15 residues. After removal of 1 base from V and 4 bases from J, the junction contained 6 bases not matched to a gene.

This clone has only a few counts. The chain has TRBV7-9 and TRBJ2-2; D perhaps matches TRBD1 (6 bases). Germline CDR1 and CDR2: SEHNR and FQNEAQ (reference sequence). The CDR3 is made up of 16 amino acids. V dropped 5 bases and J dropped 7 bases, with 20 bases sitting between them. The CDR3 loop reads CASSGRWDMTYGELFF. CDR3 nucleotide sequence: TGTGCCAGCAGCGGGCGATGGGACATGACATACGGGGAGCTGTTTTTT.